The 17 T cell receptor beta chains below come from one sample, sequenced in a study of cytomegalovirus exposure and HLA in healthy donors. The PCR contained 60 Vbeta and 13 Jbeta primers. Measured with immunoSEQ multiplex PCR; TCRdb has only the in-frame clones, and not every one. The sample records about 130,000 clones, under 85% being singletons. Sequencing input: PBMCs. The receptors derive from a male donor in good health and CMV-seropositive.

This chain links TRBV6-5 with TRBJ1-5, with D possibly being TRBD1 (6 bases). This CDR3 region has 13 residues. CDR1 is MNHEY and CDR2 is SVGAGI in the germline V gene. The V end was cut by 6 bases, the J end by 10 bases, with 16 bases between. The CDR3, as DNA: TGTGCCAGCAGGTCAACCGGGGGGGCACCCCAGCATTTT. Translated, it gives CASRSTGGAPQHF.

The J gene is TRBJ2-4, the V gene TRBV28; D is perhaps TRBD1 (5 bases). Per germline, CDR1 MDHEN and CDR2 SYDVKM. The CDR3 is 15 amino acids. With 7 bases removed from V and 8 bases from J, the gap between germline ends came to 21 bases. In DNA form, the CDR3 reads TGTGCCAGCACCAACGTCAGGACACCTACTTACATTCAGTACTTC. Protein: CASTNVRTPTYIQYF.

This clone was detected once. Germline is not matched at one junction end, which may reflect a read error. The J gene is TRBJ2-6, the V gene TRBV7-3; weak D call: TRBD1 (5 bases). CDR1 and CDR2 (germline): SGHTA, FQGTGA. CDR3 length: 16 amino acids. The DNA for the CDR3 is TGTGCCAGCAGCCCCCGGTCGGGCTCTGGGGCCAACGGCCTGACTTTC. Translating it yields CASSPRSGSGANGLTF.

This clone has more than one count but fewer than ten. This chain connects TRBV4-2 to TRBJ1-5, with D unclear. This CDR3 comprises 13 residues. Trimming cost V 0 bases and J 6 bases, with 6 bases left between them. The germline V gene encodes CDR1 LGHNA and CDR2 YNFKEQ. CDR3 bases: TGTGCCAGCAGCCAAGAGAGGGTTCAGCCCCAGCATTTT. Translation: CASSQERVQPQHF.

This chain links TRBV9 with TRBJ2-7; D is unresolved. V was trimmed by 0 bases and J by 2 bases, leaving 6 bases between them. The CDR3 is made up of 13 amino acids. The germline CDR1 and CDR2 sequences are SGDLS and YYNGEE. In DNA, the CDR3 is TGTGCCAGCAGCGTAGGACTGGCCTACGAGCAGTACTTC. This codes for CASSVGLAYEQYF.

V and J are TRBV30 and TRBJ1-1, with a tentative D call TRBD1 (5 bases). The germline CDR1 and CDR2 sequences are GTSNPN and SVGIG (reference sequence). V was trimmed by 2 bases and J by 1 base, leaving 14 bases between them. The CDR3 extends over 15 amino acids. CDR3 sequence: CAWSTSGFANTEAFF. The CDR3 nucleotides are TGTGCCTGGAGTACCTCAGGGTTTGCGAACACTGAAGCTTTCTTT. Complete variable domain (other parts from reference TRBV30 and TRBJ1-1): SQTIHQWPATLVQPVGSPLSLECTVEGTSNPNLYWYRQAAGRGLQLLFYSVGIGQISSEVPQNLSASRPQDRQFILSSKKLLLSDSGFYLCAWSTSGFANTEAFFGQGTRLTVV.

This clone was detected once. This chain joins TRBV7-2 and TRBJ1-5; 11 bases line up with TRBD1. V shed 4 bases and J 6 bases; nucleotides not matched to a gene: 5. Germline loops: CDR1 SGHTA, CDR2 FQGNSA. This CDR3 contains 15 residues. CDR3 sequence (DNA): TGTGCCAGCAGCTCTGGACAGGGGGCGGGTCAGCCCCAGCATTTT. It is translated as CASSSGQGAGQPQHF.

The chain carries TRBV6-5 and TRBJ2-2; D may be TRBD1 (5 bases). Trimming left V 7 bases short and J 3 bases short, with 9 bases between. Germline CDR1 is MNHEY and CDR2 is SVGAGI. CDR3 length equals 13 residues. The CDR3 coding sequence is TGTGCCAGCACCGAGACAGACACCGGGGAGCTGTTTTTT. Encoded protein: CASTETDTGELFF.

The chain links TRBV27 to TRBJ2-1, with 14 bases fitting TRBD2. J gave up 9 bases and V 4 bases, and 8 bases lay outside the gene matches. The CDR3 is made up of 16 amino acids. CDR1 and CDR2 from the germline V gene are MNHEY and SMNVEV (reference sequence). The chain's CDR3 is CASSYLTSGRAGEQFF. The DNA of the CDR3 is TGTGCCAGCAGTTACCTGACTAGCGGGAGGGCCGGTGAGCAGTTCTTC.

This clone was detected once. This chain links TRBV18 with TRBJ2-6; D is unclear. Germline CDR1 reads KGHSH; CDR2 reads LQKENI. Deletions cut 8 bases from V and 1 base from J, with 18 bases between. This CDR3 is built from 17 residues. CDR3: CASIAWPEHSGANVLTF. The CDR3 DNA sequence: TGTGCCAGCATAGCCTGGCCCGAACATTCTGGGGCCAACGTCCTGACTTTC.

The chain links TRBV2 to TRBJ2-2; D gene ambiguous. The V and J ends lost 3 bases and 3 bases respectively, with 2 bases between them. This CDR3 has 12 residues. Looked up from germline, CDR1 is SNHLY and CDR2 is FYNNEI. CDR3 protein: CASSDDTGELFF. The CDR3 DNA reads as TGTGCCAGCAGTGACGACACCGGGGAGCTGTTTTTT.

The chain joins TRBV6-5 to TRBJ2-2; D is possibly TRBD1 (6 bases). Trimming took 4 bases from V and 0 from J, leaving 9 bases between them. The CDR3 runs to 15 residues. CDR1 and CDR2 (germline): MNHEY, SVGAGI. CDR3 DNA sequence: TGTGCCAGCAGTTTAGGGACAACGAACACCGGGGAGCTGTTTTTT. Encoded protein: CASSLGTTNTGELFF.

The chain couples TRBV28 to TRBJ2-7, with 9 bases identical to TRBD1. This CDR3 contains 17 residues. Trimming took 4 bases from V and 1 from J; bases not matched to a gene: 11. Germline values: CDR1 MDHEN, CDR2 SYDVKM. The CDR3 loop is CASSSSDSGTGSYEQYF. The CDR3 nucleotides read TGTGCCAGCAGTTCCTCAGACTCCGGGACAGGGTCCTACGAGCAGTACTTC.

The chain uses TRBV15 and TRBJ1-2; 10 bases line up with TRBD1. This CDR3 has 14 residues. Per germline, CDR1 LNHNV and CDR2 YYDKDF (reference sequence). J was trimmed by 3 bases and V by 3 bases; bases with no gene match: 1. The CDR3 DNA reads as TGTGCCACCAGCAGGGGACAGGGGTACTATGGCTACACCTTC. This encodes CATSRGQGYYGYTF.

The rearrangement uses TRBV2 and TRBJ2-7, with D maybe TRBD2 (6 bases). The CDR3 consists of 11 residues. Germline V CDR1 and CDR2: SNHLY, FYNNEI. With 8 bases removed from V and 3 bases from J, the gap between germline ends came to 8 bases. The CDR3 is CASGTYYEQYF. CDR3 coding DNA: TGTGCCAGCGGGACTTACTACGAGCAGTACTTC.

The genes are TRBV7-9 and TRBJ2-2; D is possibly TRBD1 (6 bases). In germline, CDR1 is SEHNR, CDR2 FQNEAQ (reference sequence). This CDR3 comprises 12 residues. The V gene lost 5 bases and the J gene lost 8 bases, with 9 bases spanning the gap. This chain's CDR3 is CASSIGTGELFF. DNA for the CDR3: TGTGCCAGCAGCATAGGGACAGGGGAGCTGTTTTTT.

The chain has TRBV6-1 and TRBJ1-1; D not resolved. The CDR3 is 15 residues long. Germline CDR1 reads MNHNS; CDR2 reads SASEGT. V lost 4 bases, J lost 1 base, and 13 bases lay in between. Written as DNA, the CDR3 is TGTGCCAGCAGTGCGGCTGGGAGTGCGAACACTGAAGCTTTCTTT. It yields the protein CASSAAGSANTEAFF.